These 12 T cell receptor beta chains share one sample of origin, sequenced in a study of blood T cell repertoires in COVID-19. Sequenced by immunoSEQ multiplex PCR; TCRdb stores in-frame clones only, minus some. The table lists roughly 160,000 clones, approximately 90% of them singletons. The sequencing sample was made of peripheral blood. The origin of the receptors is a woman between 65 and 79 years old with COVID-19, enrolled during active disease.

The chain employs TRBV6-1 and TRBJ1-2; no reliable D call. The CDR3 totals 15 residues. Trimming removed 2 bases at V and 3 bases at J, with 13 bases between. Germline CDR1 is MNHNS and CDR2 is SASEGT. The DNA of the CDR3 is TGTGCCAGCAGTGAATATGTAGGAGCAGACTATGGCTACACCTTC. It specifies CASSEYVGADYGYTF.

The chain employs TRBV7-8 and TRBJ1-6; tentatively, D is TRBD1 (6 bases). V was cut by 8 bases and J by 9 bases, with 26 bases left in between. Per the germline V gene, CDR1 is SGHVS and CDR2 is FQNEAQ. This CDR3 spans 17 amino acids. The CDR3 sequence: CASRQWFGGRNSSPLHF. The CDR3 DNA follows: TGTGCCAGCCGCCAGTGGTTCGGGGGGCGTAATAGTTCACCCCTCCACTTT.

V usage is TRBV5-1 and J usage is TRBJ2-7; possibly TRBD2 for D (5 bases). Between the trimmed V and J ends, which lost 0 bases and 0 bases, there was a span of 10 bases. Germline assignment: CDR1 SGHRS and CDR2 YFSETQ. CDR3 length: 15 amino acids. As DNA, the CDR3 is TGCGCCAGCAGCTTGGTTCGGACTGGCTCCTACGAGCAGTACTTC. This sequence encodes CASSLVRTGSYEQYF.

V usage is TRBV5-6 and J usage is TRBJ1-3; D remains unclear. V was trimmed by 3 bases and J by 4 bases, leaving 11 bases between them. The CDR3 length is 14 residues. CDR1 and CDR2 (germline): SGHDT, YYEEEE. Here the CDR3 reads CASSSLGSGNTIYF. In DNA, the CDR3 is TGTGCCAGCAGCTCCCTCGGGTCAGGAAACACCATATATTTT.

The V and J genes are TRBV29-1 and TRBJ2-7; D ambiguous. This CDR3 is 14 amino acids long. The V gene's germline CDR1 is SQVTM and CDR2 ANQGSEA. The germline V and J ends were trimmed by 7 bases and 3 bases, with 19 bases remaining between them. In nucleotides, the CDR3 is TGCAGCGCCCGCACGGGTGGTGGGTTCTACGAGCAGTACTTC. Encoded protein: CSARTGGGFYEQYF.

This chain links TRBV7-2 with TRBJ1-5; D uncertain. The length of the CDR3 is 13 residues. The ends were cut back, 4 bases at V and 7 bases at J, with 11 bases in the middle. Germline V gene lookup returns CDR1 SGHTA and CDR2 FQGNSA. In DNA, the CDR3 is TGTGCCAGCAGCTCCGTGGCCAGGCAGCCCCAGCATTTT. This sequence encodes CASSSVARQPQHF.

The chain links TRBV29-1 to TRBJ2-4; tentative D call: TRBD2 (5 bases). From germline, CDR1 is SQVTM and CDR2 ANQGSEA. V dropped 0 bases and J dropped 8 bases, with 11 bases sitting between them. This CDR3 has 13 residues. The CDR3 sequence: CSVEDPGLDIQYF. The CDR3 DNA reads TGCAGCGTTGAAGATCCGGGGTTGGACATTCAGTACTTC.

This clone was picked up one time. The chain is built from TRBV6-1 and TRBJ2-2; 10 nucleotides agree with TRBD2. V dropped 2 bases and J dropped 5; count of bases not matched to a gene: 11. This CDR3 is 18 amino acids long. Germline values: CDR1 MNHNS, CDR2 SASEGT. This CDR3 reads CASSEKRLAGVWTGELFF. CDR3 DNA: TGTGCCAGCAGTGAAAAAAGGCTAGCGGGGGTCTGGACCGGGGAGCTGTTTTTT.

The J gene is TRBJ1-5, the V gene TRBV18; 8 bases align to TRBD1. This CDR3 has 16 amino acids. The germline gives CDR1 KGHSH, CDR2 LQKENI. Trimming at V came to 0 bases and at J to 5 bases, leaving 6 bases not matched to a gene. CDR3 coding DNA: TGTGCCAGCTCACCACCTCAGGGGGCGCAGGATCAGCCCCAGCATTTT. Its translation: CASSPPQGAQDQPQHF. The complete variable domain, with remaining parts taken from reference TRBV18 and TRBJ1-5, reads NAGVMQNPRHLVRRRGQEARLRCSPMKGHSHVYWYRQLPEEGLKFMVYLQKENIIDESGMPKERFSAEFPKEGPSILRIQQVVRGDSAAYFCASSPPQGAQDQPQHFGDGTRLSIL.

CDR3 DNA sequence: TGTGCCAGCAGCTTAGGATCAGGAACAGATACGCAGTATTTT. Amino acid sequence: CASSLGSGTDTQYF. V usage is TRBV11-2 and J usage is TRBJ2-3; D gene uncertain. With 1 base removed from V and 3 bases from J, the gap between germline ends came to 8 bases. The CDR3 consists of 14 residues. Germline V lookup: CDR1 SGHAT, CDR2 FQNNGV.

The genes are TRBV5-1 and TRBJ2-7, with 9 bases lining up with TRBD1. Looked up from germline, CDR1 is SGHRS and CDR2 is YFSETQ. The V segment lost 0 bases and the J segment 3 bases; nucleotides outside the gene matches: 4. The CDR3 is 15 amino acids. Written as DNA, the CDR3 is TGCGCCAGCAGCTTGGGGACAGGGGTCAGCTACGAGCAGTACTTC. Residues: CASSLGTGVSYEQYF.

This chain links TRBV11-2 with TRBJ2-3, with D possibly matching TRBD1 (5 bases). The CDR3 spans 13 residues. The V end lost 6 bases, the J end lost 3 bases, and 10 bases lay between the germline ends. The V gene's germline CDR1 is SGHAT and CDR2 FQNNGV. The CDR3 sequence: CASSLRQTDTQYF. CDR3 nucleotides: TGTGCCAGCAGTTTGAGACAGACAGATACGCAGTATTTT. Based on the CDR3 plus reference TRBV11-2 and TRBJ2-3, the full variable domain is EAGVAQSPRYKIIEKRQSVAFWCNPISGHATLYWYQQILGQGPKLLIQFQNNGVVDDSQLPKDRFSAERLKGVDSTLKIQPAKLEDSAVYLCASSLRQTDTQYFGPGTRLTVL.